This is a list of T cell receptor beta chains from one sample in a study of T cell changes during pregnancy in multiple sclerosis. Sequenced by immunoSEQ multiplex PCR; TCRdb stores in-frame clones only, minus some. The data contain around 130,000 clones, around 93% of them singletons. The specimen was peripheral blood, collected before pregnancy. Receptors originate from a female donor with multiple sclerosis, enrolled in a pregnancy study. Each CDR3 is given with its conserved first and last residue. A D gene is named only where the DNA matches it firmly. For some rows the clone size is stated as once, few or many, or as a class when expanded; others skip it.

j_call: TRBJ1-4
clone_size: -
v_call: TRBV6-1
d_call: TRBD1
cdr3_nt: TGTGCCAGCAGTGAATCCCCCCCCGGGACAGGGGGAAAACTGTTTTTT
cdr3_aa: CASSESPPGTGGKLFF

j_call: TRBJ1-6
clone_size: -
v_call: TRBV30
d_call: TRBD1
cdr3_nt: TGTGCCTGGAGCAGGGGGCAGATGAATTCACCCCTCCACTTT
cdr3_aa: CAWSRGQMNSPLHF

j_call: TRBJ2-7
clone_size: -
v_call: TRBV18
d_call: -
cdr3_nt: TGTGCCAGCTCACCACCGGGGGGGGCCCCCGAGCAGTACTTC
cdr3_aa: CASSPPGGAPEQYF

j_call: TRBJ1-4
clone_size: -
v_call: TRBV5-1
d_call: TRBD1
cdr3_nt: TGCGCCAGCAGCTCGACAGGGAACGAGGGTAATGAAAAACTGTTTTTT
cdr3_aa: CASSSTGNEGNEKLFF

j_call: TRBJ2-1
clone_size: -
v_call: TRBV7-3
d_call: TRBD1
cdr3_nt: TGTGCCAGCAGCTTAAAGGGGGCGTCCTACAATGAGCAGTTCTTC
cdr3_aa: CASSLKGASYNEQFF

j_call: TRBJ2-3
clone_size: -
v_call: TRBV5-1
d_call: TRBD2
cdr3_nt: TGCGCCAGCAGCTCCGGACTAGCGGGCCTAGTCACAGATACGCAGTATTTT
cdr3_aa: CASSSGLAGLVTDTQYF

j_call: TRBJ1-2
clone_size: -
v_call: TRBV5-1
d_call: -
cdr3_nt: TGCGCCAGCAGCGACCACCCGACAGGAAACTATGGCTACACCTTC
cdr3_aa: CASSDHPTGNYGYTF

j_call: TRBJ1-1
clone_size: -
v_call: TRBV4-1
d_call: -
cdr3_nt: TGCGCCAGCAGCCAAATTGCAGGGAACACTGAAGCTTTCTTT
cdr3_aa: CASSQIAGNTEAFF

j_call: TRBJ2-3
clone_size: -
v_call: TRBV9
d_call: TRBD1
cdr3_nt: TGTGCCAGCAGCAAGGAAATGGACAGGGCCTCAGATACGCAGTATTTT
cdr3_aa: CASSKEMDRASDTQYF

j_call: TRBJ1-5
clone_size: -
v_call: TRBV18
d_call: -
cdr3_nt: TGTGCCAGCTCCCGGGGGGACGCGGGGCAGCCCCAGCATTTT
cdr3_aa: CASSRGDAGQPQHF

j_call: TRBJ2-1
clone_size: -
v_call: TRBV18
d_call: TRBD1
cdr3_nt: TGTGCCAGCTCCCCGCTTGAGGACAGGGGTTACAATGAGCAGTTCTTC
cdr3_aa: CASSPLEDRGYNEQFF

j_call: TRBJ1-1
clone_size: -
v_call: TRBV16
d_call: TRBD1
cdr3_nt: TGTGCCAGCAGCCAATCAGAGGACAGGGGGTATGCTTTCTTT
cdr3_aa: CASSQSEDRGYAFF

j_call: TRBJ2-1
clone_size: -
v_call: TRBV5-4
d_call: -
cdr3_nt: TGTGCCAGCAGCGACCCTAGGTCGGGGGTTGACAATGAGCAGTTCTTC
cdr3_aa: CASSDPRSGVDNEQFF

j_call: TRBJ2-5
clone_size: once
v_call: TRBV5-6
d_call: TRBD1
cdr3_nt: TGTGCCAGCAGCTACACAGGGGTGCAAGAGACCCAGTACTTC
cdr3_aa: CASSYTGVQETQYF

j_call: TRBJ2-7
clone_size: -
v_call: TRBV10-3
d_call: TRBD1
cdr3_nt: TGTGCCATCAGAGGGACAGGAGAGGTCTACGAGCAGTACTTC
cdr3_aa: CAIRGTGEVYEQYF

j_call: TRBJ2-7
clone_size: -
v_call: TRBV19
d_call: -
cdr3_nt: TGTGCCAGTAGACCCGGGAGGGGGCACAACGAGCAGTACTTC
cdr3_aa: CASRPGRGHNEQYF

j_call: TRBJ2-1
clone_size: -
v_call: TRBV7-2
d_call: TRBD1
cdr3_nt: TGTGCCAGCAGCTTTGAGGGGGCCCGCGAGCAGTTCTTC
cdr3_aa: CASSFEGAREQFF

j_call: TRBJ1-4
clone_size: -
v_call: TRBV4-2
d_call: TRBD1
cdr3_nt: TGTGCCAGCAGCCAAGAGGCAGGGGGTTTAACTAATGAAAAACTGTTTTTT
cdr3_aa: CASSQEAGGLTNEKLFF

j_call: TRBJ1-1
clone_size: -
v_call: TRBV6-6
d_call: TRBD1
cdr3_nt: TGTGCCAGCAGTTACACCTCAGGGGGCGGGGGCACTGAAGCTTTCTTT
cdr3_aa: CASSYTSGGGGTEAFF

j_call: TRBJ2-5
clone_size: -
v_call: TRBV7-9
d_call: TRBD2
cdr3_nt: TGTGCCAGCAGCCGTCTGACTAGCGCCTTCCAAGAGACCCAGTACTTC
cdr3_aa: CASSRLTSAFQETQYF

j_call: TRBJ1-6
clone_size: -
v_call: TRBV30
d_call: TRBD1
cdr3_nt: TGTGCCTGGACGACAGGGGACAATAATTCACCCCCCCACTTT
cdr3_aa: CAWTTGDNNSPPHF

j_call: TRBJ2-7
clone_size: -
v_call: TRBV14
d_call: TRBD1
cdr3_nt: TGTGCCAGCAGCCATAAAAGGGGACAGACCTACGAGCAGTACTTC
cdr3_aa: CASSHKRGQTYEQYF

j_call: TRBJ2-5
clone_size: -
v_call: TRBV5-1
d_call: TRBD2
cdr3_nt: TGCGCCAGCAGCTTGGGTCCTCGGGCTAGCGGGAACCAAGAGACCCAGTACTTC
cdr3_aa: CASSLGPRASGNQETQYF

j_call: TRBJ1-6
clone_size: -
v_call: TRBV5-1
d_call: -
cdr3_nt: TGCGCCAGCAGCTTGAACCCCAGGGTTGAGAATTCACCCCTCCACTTT
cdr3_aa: CASSLNPRVENSPLHF

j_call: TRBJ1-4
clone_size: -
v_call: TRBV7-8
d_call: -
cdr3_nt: TGTGCCAGCAGCCGAAGAGGCGGGGGTTTTAATGAAAAACTGTTTTTT
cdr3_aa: CASSRRGGGFNEKLFF

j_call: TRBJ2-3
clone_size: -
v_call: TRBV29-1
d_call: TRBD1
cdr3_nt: TGCAGCTACACTTCTCTGGACAGGGTAGTTCCAGATACGCAGTATTTT
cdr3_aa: CSYTSLDRVVPDTQYF

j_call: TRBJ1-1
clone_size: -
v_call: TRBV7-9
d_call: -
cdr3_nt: TGTGCCAGCAGCTCGATAGCCCCAACAGGGAACACTGAAGCTTTCTTT
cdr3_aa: CASSSIAPTGNTEAFF

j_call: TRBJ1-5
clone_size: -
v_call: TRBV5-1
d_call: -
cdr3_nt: TGCGCCAGCAGCTTGGAGGGGCAGAATCAGCCCCAGCATTTT
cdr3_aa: CASSLEGQNQPQHF

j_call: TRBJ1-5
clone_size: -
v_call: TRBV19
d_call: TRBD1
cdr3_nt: TGTGCCAGTAGCGACAGGGACATGAATCAGCCCCAGCATTTT
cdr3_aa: CASSDRDMNQPQHF

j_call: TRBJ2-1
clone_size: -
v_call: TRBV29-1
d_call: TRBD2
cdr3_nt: TGCAGCTGCGGGACTAGCTACAATGAGCAGTTCTTC
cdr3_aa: CSCGTSYNEQFF

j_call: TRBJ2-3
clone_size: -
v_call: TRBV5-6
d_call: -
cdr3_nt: TGTGCCAGCAGCTTACAGGTCCCAGTCCCAGATACGCAGTATTTT
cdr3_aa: CASSLQVPVPDTQYF

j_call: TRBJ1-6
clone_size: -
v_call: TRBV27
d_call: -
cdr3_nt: TGTGCCAGCTCGCTGGAGAGTAATTCACCCCTCCACTTT
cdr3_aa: CASSLESNSPLHF